The rows below give T cell receptor beta chains drawn from one sample of a study of blood T cell repertoires in COVID-19. TCRdb keeps only in-frame clones here, not all; method: immunoSEQ multiplex PCR. The sample holds about 110,000 clones; approximately 85% are singletons and the top ten take under 3%. Sequencing was carried out using peripheral blood. All receptors come from a human donor in a cohort sampled during active COVID-19. The CDR3 runs from the conserved cysteine through the conserved F or W. Not every row has a clone size; where given, it reads once, few, many or a size class.

TRBV28	TRBJ1-2	-	CASSFGQNYGYTF
TRBV27	TRBJ2-7	-	CASSPWTGGAYEQYF
TRBV28	TRBJ2-7	-	CASSPTVYEQYF
TRBV18	TRBJ2-1	-	CASSPLGAGGTNEQFF
TRBV6-2/TRBV6-3	TRBJ2-3	-	CASSALRTVPRTDTQYF
TRBV28	TRBJ2-1	-	CASRPTGQTYNEQFF
TRBV6-5	TRBJ1-5	-	CASSRTGLNQPQHF
TRBV11-1	TRBJ1-2	-	CASSPQGIYGYTF
TRBV2	TRBJ1-4	-	CASSEPPQGEKLFF
TRBV7-3	TRBJ1-5	once	CASSYRTGKGQPQHF
TRBV2	TRBJ1-5	-	CASTGQGASNQPQHF
TRBV5-6	TRBJ1-2	-	CASSFRDRNYGYTF
TRBV12-3/TRBV12-4	TRBJ1-1	-	CASSLRGHTEAFF
TRBV28	TRBJ1-5	-	CASSSDRAYYQPQHF
TRBV14	TRBJ1-6	-	CASSQDRTGRSPLHF